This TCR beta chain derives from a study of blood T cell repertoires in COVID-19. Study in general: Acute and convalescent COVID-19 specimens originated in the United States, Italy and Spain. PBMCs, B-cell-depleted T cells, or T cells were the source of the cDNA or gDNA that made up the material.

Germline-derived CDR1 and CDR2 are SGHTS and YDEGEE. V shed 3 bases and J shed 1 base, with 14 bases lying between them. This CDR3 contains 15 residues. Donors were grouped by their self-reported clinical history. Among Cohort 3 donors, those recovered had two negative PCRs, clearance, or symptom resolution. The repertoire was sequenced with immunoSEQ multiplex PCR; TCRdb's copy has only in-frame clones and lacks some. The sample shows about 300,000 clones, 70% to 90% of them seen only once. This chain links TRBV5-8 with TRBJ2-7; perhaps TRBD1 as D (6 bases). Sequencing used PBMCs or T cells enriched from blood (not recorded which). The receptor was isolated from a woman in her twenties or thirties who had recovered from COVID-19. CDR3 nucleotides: TGTGCCAGCAGCTCGGGACACGGCTTTTCCTACGAGCAGTACTTC. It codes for CASSSGHGFSYEQYF.